Sequencing of this T cell receptor beta chain was carried out in a study of T cells in Graves' hyperthyroidism and ophthalmopathy (dated by TCRdb to about 2019). In terms of the full investigation: Peripheral blood samples were taken at initial diagnosis, before any treatment was given. To identify TCR V-J signatures that set the groups apart, the researchers used a discovery cohort of 95 to 100 patients, made up of 40 to 45 with Graves' ophthalmopathy and some 56 with stable Graves' hyperthyroidism. Prospective prediction of ophthalmopathy was tested in an independent validation cohort consisting of fewer than 20 hyperthyroidism patients and approximately 16 patients who later progressed to ophthalmopathy. The roughly 100 discovery patients were randomly divided into training and test sets at a 7:3 ratio. In addition, the study compared T-cell repertoires in thyroid tissue and in blood from six Graves' hyperthyroidism patients. After blood sampling, hyperthyroidism patients were treated with methimazole at a starting dose of 30 mg daily, and ophthalmopathy patients were treated with high-dose intravenous methylprednisolone. The paper reports TCR Vbeta CDR3 sequencing of more than 120 peripheral blood samples: 40 to 45 ophthalmopathy, about 75 hyperthyroidism and some 17 progressor patients.

The TCR beta CDR3 regions were amplified from RNA transcripts. For the first round of RT-PCR on the TCR CDR3, the HTBI primer set was used together with the Qiagen OneStep RT-PCR kit. A second multiplex PCR round built the libraries, followed by size selection and purification. Paired-end sequencing of the libraries was performed with 100 bp reads on an Illumina HiSeq2000. The original methods were these. Raw data were processed with SOAPnuke, discarding reads with adapters, uncalled bases, mean Phred below 15, or no exact constant-primer or identifier match. High-quality paired reads were merged using COPE v1.2.5, and each unique nucleotide sequence was defined as a clonotype. MiTCR v1.1 was used to align clonotypes to the IMGT TRBV, TRBD and TRBJ reference segments. The analysis included only V-J combinations with a frequency above 0.0001, which together covered approximately 99% of the repertoires. The TCS score was defined as F50 (clonal expansion) divided by E x V (chaos), with BLOSUM62-based TCRdist calculated between CDR3 peptides within each V-J. Welch's t-statistics and random forest reduced 450 to 600 V-J features to some 14, which were used in a naive Bayes classifier (R e1071). Using fastp at Q25 and MiXCR, TCRdb reprocessed the public reads and kept productive beta chains. Each entry is one CDR3 protein sequence, shown with its most common DNA and genes. For this entry, the V and J calls and clone size follow TCRdb and not the study's own pipeline. Here the sample has a few hundred thousand distinct CDR3 sequences; roughly 19% occur a single time. The ten largest account for about 40% of the sample.

Study-wide findings and limitations: Most expanded thyroid clonotypes (frequency above 0.001) were also found in blood, which suggests that blood repertoires may mirror thyroid immune responses. During validation, the model predicted progression to ophthalmopathy a median of approximately six months ahead of onset, with almost 71% sensitivity and under 85% specificity. No statistical method was used to fix the sample size in advance, and group allocation was not hidden from the investigators. A 13 V-J signature model separated ophthalmopathy from stable hyperthyroidism, with around 90% sensitivity and around 84% specificity in cross-validation and 80%/75% in testing.

The CDR3 holds 13 amino acids from the cysteine to the phenylalanine. Here the CDR3 DNA is all that survives: 39 bases in frame from base 1. Per the germline V gene, KGHSH is the CDR1 and LQKENI is the CDR2. V is cut back by 6 bases and J by 3 bases, with 3 bases in the junction unmatched. Only a few counts were recorded for this clonotype. The target of this receptor is not known. There are no base qualities to consult, and no much larger clone falls within one base. Ophthalmopathy patients had moderately to severely active disease, Clinical Activity Score of at least 3, NOSPECS grade of at least 4, and duration under 3 months. Exclusion was applied to patients with uncontrolled infections, other autoimmune diseases, pregnancy or lactation. Diagnoses relied on clinical symptoms, serum thyroxine and TRAb, thyroid ultrasound and orbital computed tomography. PBMCs were separated from 10 ml of fresh peripheral blood using Ficoll-Paque density gradient centrifugation. Total RNA was extracted with Trizol reagent, and quality was checked on an Agilent 2100 Bioanalyzer.

This sequence originates from a man aged 45-60 years with Graves' ophthalmopathy. The V and J segments used are TRBV18 and TRBJ2-5, and 8 bases in between align with TRBD2. Sequenced input: blood. The CDR3 reads as follows: CASSGGAEETQYF. The base sequence is TGTGCCAGCTCCGGGGGGGCCGAAGAGACCCAGTACTTC.